This TCR beta chain was captured in a study of cytomegalovirus exposure and HLA in healthy donors. The length of the CDR3 is 16 residues. Germline-derived CDR1 and CDR2 are SGHTA and FQGTGA. The V segment lost 4 bases and the J segment 2 bases; nucleotides outside the gene matches: 7. Primers: 60 Vbeta forward and 13 Jbeta reverse. TCRdb's table, derived via immunoSEQ multiplex PCR, lists solely in-frame clones and lacks some. The profile shows about 120,000 clones, about 83% of them singletons. The rearrangement links TRBV7-3 to TRBJ2-2; the match to TRBD2 covers 7 bases. Sequences were obtained from PBMCs. This TCR was recovered from a female donor in good health and CMV-seronegative. CDR3 amino acids: CASSSHGDYNTGELFF. In DNA form, the CDR3 reads TGTGCCAGCAGCTCCCACGGGGACTACAACACCGGGGAGCTGTTTTTT.